This TCR beta chain is drawn from a study of T cell repertoires in cytomegalovirus infection. Overall study findings and caveats: Within the response measured ex vivo, HLA-C-restricted CMV-specific TCR beta clonotypes were dominant.

TCRdb fed the reads into MiXCR, producing one record per CDR3 protein. The sample carries roughly 760,000 distinct CDR3 sequences, 35% to 40% recorded once. This clonotype was observed a few times. Its antigen is not identified. Germline V gives CDR1 MNHNY, CDR2 SVGAGI (reference sequence). CDR3 length: 14 residues. Trimming cost V 5 bases and J 3 bases, with 11 bases left between them. The source material was PBMCs. The receptor was isolated from a human donor in good health (CMV status not recorded). Some clones in this sample may be carry-over from other donors' samples. The chain uses TRBV6-6 and TRBJ1-5, with D possibly TRBD1 on 5 matching bases. The CDR3 DNA sequence: TGTGCCAGCAGTCACGACAGATACAATCAGCCCCAGCATTTT. This sequence encodes CASSHDRYNQPQHF.